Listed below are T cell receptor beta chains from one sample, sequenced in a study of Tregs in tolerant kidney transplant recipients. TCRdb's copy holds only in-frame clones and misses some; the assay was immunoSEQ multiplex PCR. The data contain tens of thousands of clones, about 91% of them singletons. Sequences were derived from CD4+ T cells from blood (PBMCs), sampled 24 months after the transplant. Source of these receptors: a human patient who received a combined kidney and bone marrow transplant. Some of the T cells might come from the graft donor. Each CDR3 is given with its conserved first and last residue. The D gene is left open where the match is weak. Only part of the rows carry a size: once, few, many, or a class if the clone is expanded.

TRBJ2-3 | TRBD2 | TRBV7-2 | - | TGTGCCAGCAGCCTCGGACTAGCGCCCGCAGATACGCAGTATTTT | CASSLGLAPADTQYF
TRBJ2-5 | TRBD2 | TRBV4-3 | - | TGCGCCAGCAGCCAAGGGTGGCGGGGGAGATTGTGGGAGACCCAGTACTTC | CASSQGWRGRLWETQYF
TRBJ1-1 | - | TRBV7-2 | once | TGTGCCAGCAGCGGGCGGGGCGGGTTCACTGAAGCTTTCTTT | CASSGRGGFTEAFF
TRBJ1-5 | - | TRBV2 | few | TGTGCCAGCAGTGATTGGGCAGGGGGCAATCAGCCCCAGCATTTT | CASSDWAGGNQPQHF
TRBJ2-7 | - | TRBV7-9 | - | TGTGCCAGCAGCTTGTCTACCCCGGAGCAGTACTTC | CASSLSTPEQYF
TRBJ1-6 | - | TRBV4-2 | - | TGTGCCAGCAGCCAAGAAACAGGGAATAATTCACCCCTCCACTTT | CASSQETGNNSPLHF
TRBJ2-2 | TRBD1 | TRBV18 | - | TGTGCCAGCTCACCGCCAGGGGGCTCTTTGAACACCGGGGAGCTGTTTTTT | CASSPPGGSLNTGELFF
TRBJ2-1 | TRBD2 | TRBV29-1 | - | TGCAGCGTTGAAGGGGAGGGTGCCTACAATGAGCAGTTCTTC | CSVEGEGAYNEQFF
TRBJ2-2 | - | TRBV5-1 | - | TGCGCCAGCAGTCCCCCGGGGGTGGCCGGGGAGCTGTTTTTT | CASSPPGVAGELFF
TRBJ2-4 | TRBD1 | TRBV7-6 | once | TGTGCCAGCAGCCCAGGGGGTTGGGGAGCCAAAAACATTCAGTACTTC | CASSPGGWGAKNIQYF
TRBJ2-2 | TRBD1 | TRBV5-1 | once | TGCGCCAGCAGCTCGGGACAGGGAGGTCACGGGGAGCTGTTTTTT | CASSSGQGGHGELFF
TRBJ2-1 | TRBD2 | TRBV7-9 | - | TGTGCCAGCAGCTCTGGGACTAGCGGGAGGGAGCAGTTCTTC | CASSSGTSGREQFF
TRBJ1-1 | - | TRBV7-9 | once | TGTGCCAGCACCCCTACCTACCTGAACACTGAAGCTTTCTTT | CASTPTYLNTEAFF
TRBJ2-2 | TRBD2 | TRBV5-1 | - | TGCGCCAGCAGCTTGAGACTAGCGGGGGGAAACACCGGGGAGCTGTTTTTT | CASSLRLAGGNTGELFF
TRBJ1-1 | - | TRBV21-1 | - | TGTGCCAGCCGGCGGACAGGGAAGAACTCTGAAGCTTTCTTT | CASRRTGKNSEAFF
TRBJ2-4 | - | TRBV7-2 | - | TGTGCCAGCAGCTCCCAGGGGGGACTAGCCAAAAACATTCAGTACTTC | CASSSQGGLAKNIQYF
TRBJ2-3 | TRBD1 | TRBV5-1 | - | TGCGCCAGCAGCACGGGACAGGGGATCACAGATACGCAGTATTTT | CASSTGQGITDTQYF
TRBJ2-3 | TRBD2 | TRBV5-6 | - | TGTGCCACAAGGCGGGGGAGCCTCACAGATACGCAGTATTTT | CATRRGSLTDTQYF
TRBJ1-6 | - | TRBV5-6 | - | TGTGCCAGCAGCTTGTTGGGGAGCTCCTATAATTCACCCCTCCACTTT | CASSLLGSSYNSPLHF
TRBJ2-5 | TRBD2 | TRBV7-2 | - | TGTGCCAGCAGCTTAATGGCTAGCGGCCAAGAGACCCAGTACTTC | CASSLMASGQETQYF
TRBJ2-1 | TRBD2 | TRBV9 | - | TGTGCCAGCAGCGTAGGGTGGCGTGGGCTAGCGGTCCCTTTGTCCGAGTTCTTC | CASSVGWRGLAVPLSEFF
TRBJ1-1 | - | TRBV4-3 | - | TGCGCCAGCAGCCAAGGGGCAGGACGACAGGAACTCATGAACACTGAAGCTTTCTTT | CASSQGAGRQELMNTEAFF
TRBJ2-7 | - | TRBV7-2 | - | TGTGCCAGCAGCTTAGCGTCTAGCTCCAGCTCCTACGAGCAGTACTTC | CASSLASSSSSYEQYF
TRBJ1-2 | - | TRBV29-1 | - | TGCAGCGTTGAGGGGCAGGGCCATGGCTACACCTTC | CSVEGQGHGYTF
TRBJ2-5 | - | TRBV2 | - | TGTGCCAGCAGGGACGGACTCCAAGAGACCCAGTACTTC | CASRDGLQETQYF
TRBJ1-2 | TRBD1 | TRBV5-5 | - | TGTGCCAGCAGCTTATTGGACAGGAGCAACTATGGCTACACCTTC | CASSLLDRSNYGYTF
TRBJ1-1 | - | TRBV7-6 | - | TGTGCCAGCAGCCTCGCGGGGGGGAACACTGAAGCTTTCTTT | CASSLAGGNTEAFF
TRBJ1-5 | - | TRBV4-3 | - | TGCGCCAGCAGCCAAGATAAAGGGAGGGATCAGCCCCAGCATTTT | CASSQDKGRDQPQHF
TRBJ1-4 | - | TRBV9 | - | TGTGCCAGCAGCGCACAAATCGGAGGTGAAAAACTGTTTTTT | CASSAQIGGEKLFF
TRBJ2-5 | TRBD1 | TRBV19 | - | TGTGCCAGTAGGGACAGGGGGCAAGAGACCCAGTACTTC | CASRDRGQETQYF
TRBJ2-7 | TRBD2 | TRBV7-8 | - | TGTGCCAGCAGCTCGTCTAGCGGGAGGGCCGACGAGCAGTACTTC | CASSSSSGRADEQYF
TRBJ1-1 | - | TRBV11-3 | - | TGTGCCAGCAGCTTGGGGGGGGTGAACACTGAAGCTTTCTTT | CASSLGGVNTEAFF
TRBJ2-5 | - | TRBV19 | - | TGTGCCAGTAGTATAGGACCCGGGGGAGGAGGAGAGACCCAGTACTTC | CASSIGPGGGGETQYF
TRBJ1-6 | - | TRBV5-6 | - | TGTGCCAGCAGCGCACGGGATTCACCCCTCCACTTT | CASSARDSPLHF
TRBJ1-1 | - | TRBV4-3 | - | TGCGCCAGCAGCCAAGATTGGAGGGACACTGAAGCTTTCTTT | CASSQDWRDTEAFF
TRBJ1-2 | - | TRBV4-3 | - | TGCGCCAGCAGCCAAGACAGGGGCGCTAACTATGGCTACACCTTC | CASSQDRGANYGYTF
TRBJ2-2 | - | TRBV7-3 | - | TGTGCCAGCAGCTTAATGTCCGGGGCGAACACCGGGGAGCTGTTTTTT | CASSLMSGANTGELFF